A selection of T cell receptor beta chains follows, all from one sample in a study of T cell repertoires in cytomegalovirus infection. TCRdb processed the reads anew with MiXCR; each CDR3 protein has one entry. The sample lists about 52,000 distinct CDR3 sequences, 20% occurring once. These TCRs are of unknown antigen specificity. The specimen was CD8+ T cells from cultured PBMCs, collected from culture after CMV antigen stimulation. The receptors derive from a human donor in good health (CMV status not recorded). Some clones in this sample may be carry-over from other donors' samples. The CDR3 runs from the conserved cysteine through the conserved F or W. The order of the fields is J gene, clone size, V gene, D gene, CDR3 length, CDR3 protein, CDR3 DNA. The D gene is left open where the match is weak. The size entry is marked missing in some rows and otherwise reads once, few, many or a size class.

TRBJ2-7 - TRBV20-1 TRBD1 11 CSVQGDYEQYF TGCAGTGTACAGGGGGACTACGAGCAGTACTTC
TRBJ2-2 - TRBV7-9 TRBD2 19 CASSLELASGNINTGELFF TGTGCCAGCAGCTTAGAGCTGGCTAGCGGAAATATAAACACCGGGGAGCTGTTTTTT
TRBJ2-3 - TRBV12-3/TRBV12-4 TRBD2 16 CASSFPLAGVPDTQYF TGTGCCAGCAGTTTCCCGCTAGCGGGGGTTCCAGATACGCAGTATTTT
TRBJ2-6 - TRBV24-1 - 12 CATSGHSNVLTF TGTGCCACCAGTGGACACTCCAACGTCCTGACTTTC
TRBJ2-7 - TRBV7-9 - 14 CASSLEYSRYEQYF TGTGCCAGCAGCTTAGAATACAGTCGCTACGAGCAGTACTTC
TRBJ2-3 once TRBV6-2/TRBV6-3 TRBD2 15 CASSFASGGTDTQYF TGTGCCAGCAGTTTTGCTAGCGGGGGGACAGATACGCAGTATTTT
TRBJ1-2 few TRBV7-2 - 14 CASSLAMGDYGYTF TGTGCCAGCAGCTTAGCGATGGGAGACTATGGCTACACCTTC
TRBJ1-1 - TRBV7-8 - 13 CASTQAFLTEAFF TGTGCCAGCACCCAAGCCTTTTTAACTGAAGCTTTCTTT
TRBJ1-5 - TRBV7-2 TRBD1 14 CASSFDRVDQPQHF TGTGCCAGCAGCTTCGACAGGGTGGATCAGCCCCAGCATTTT
TRBJ1-2 - TRBV2 - 14 CAGLYRTFNYGYTF TGTGCCGGCCTTTACAGGACCTTTAACTATGGCTACACCTTC
TRBJ1-5 many TRBV7-6 - 14 CASSLQGINQPQHF TGTGCCAGCAGCTTACAGGGGATCAATCAGCCCCAGCATTTT
TRBJ2-3 few TRBV7-6 TRBD2 17 CASSLGSGTSSTDTQYF TGTGCCAGCAGCTTGGGAAGCGGGACCTCTAGCACAGATACGCAGTATTTT
TRBJ1-2 - TRBV11-2 - 15 CASSPTRQSNYGYTF TGTGCCAGCAGCCCCACCCGGCAGTCTAACTATGGCTACACCTTC
TRBJ2-3 few TRBV12-5 - 14 CASGPGSSTDTQYF TGTGCTAGTGGTCCCGGGAGTAGCACAGATACGCAGTATTTT
TRBJ2-7 few TRBV4-2 TRBD2 16 CASSQDNRAGGFEQYF TGTGCCAGCAGCCAAGATAATCGAGCGGGGGGGTTCGAGCAGTACTTC
TRBJ1-1 - TRBV6-1 - 12 CASRGMNTEAFF TGTGCCAGCAGAGGGATGAACACTGAAGCTTTCTTT
TRBJ1-5 few TRBV12-3/TRBV12-4 - 17 CASSPGGGRAGNQPQHF TGTGCCAGCAGTCCCGGGGGGGGGAGGGCGGGCAATCAGCCCCAGCATTTT
TRBJ1-1 few TRBV27 - 15 CASSFERTGNTEAFF TGTGCCAGCAGTTTTGAGCGGACGGGGAACACTGAAGCTTTCTTT
TRBJ2-3 - TRBV27 - 11 CASSFSDTQYF TGTGCCAGCAGTTTTTCAGATACGCAGTATTTT
TRBJ2-7 few TRBV7-9 - 15 CASSPEAIAAYEQYF TGTGCCAGCAGCCCGGAGGCGATAGCTGCCTACGAGCAGTACTTC
TRBJ1-1 - TRBV6-5 - 13 CASSYNENTEAFF TGTGCCAGCAGTTACAATGAGAACACTGAAGCTTTCTTT
TRBJ2-1 - TRBV11-2 TRBD2 14 CASSSSGGFNEQFF TGTGCCAGCAGCTCGAGCGGGGGCTTCAATGAGCAGTTCTTC
TRBJ1-6 - TRBV30 - 13 CAWRGPYNSPLHF TGTGCCTGGAGGGGACCCTATAATTCACCCCTCCACTTT
TRBJ2-7 - TRBV7-9 TRBD1 15 CASSPPGTGPYEQYF TGTGCCAGCAGCCCACCCGGGACAGGACCGTACGAGCAGTACTTC
TRBJ1-1 few TRBV6-1 TRBD1 13 CAIRTGLNTEAFF TGTGCCATCCGGACAGGGTTGAACACTGAAGCTTTCTTT
TRBJ1-1 few TRBV7-2 - 13 CASSSLLNTEAFF TGTGCCAGCAGCTCCCTTCTTAACACTGAAGCTTTCTTT
TRBJ2-5 - TRBV7-6 - 13 CASSRDPRGTQYF TGTGCCAGCAGCCGGGACCCCCGGGGGACCCAGTACTTC
TRBJ1-3 many TRBV6-6 - 15 CASSSDGASGNTIYF TGTGCCAGCAGTTCCGACGGGGCCTCTGGAAACACCATATATTTT
TRBJ2-5 - TRBV14 - 17 CASSQKWMVLTQETQYF TGTGCCAGCAGCCAAAAATGGATGGTCCTCACCCAAGAGACCCAGTACTTC
TRBJ1-1 few TRBV10-3 - 16 CAISETDSVTPTEAFF TGTGCCATCAGTGAAACGGACAGCGTCACTCCAACCGAAGCTTTCTTT
TRBJ2-1 - TRBV25-1 - 12 CASSGPAAGQFF TGTGCCAGCAGTGGACCAGCGGCGGGGCAGTTCTTC
TRBJ2-1 - TRBV20-1 TRBD1 15 CSARSPGQGDNEQFF TGCAGTGCTAGATCCCCGGGACAGGGGGACAATGAGCAGTTCTTC
TRBJ2-3 - TRBV9 - 15 CASSVGLANTDTQYF TGTGCCAGCAGCGTAGGCCTAGCCAACACAGATACGCAGTATTTT
TRBJ1-1 - TRBV6-6 - 14 CASSPGGYGNEAFF TGTGCCAGCAGCCCCGGCGGGTATGGCAATGAAGCTTTCTTT
TRBJ1-2 few TRBV7-2 - 15 CASSLGMGPGYGYTF TGTGCCAGCAGCTTAGGTATGGGGCCAGGCTATGGCTACACCTTC
TRBJ2-7 few TRBV7-8 - 13 CASSLRPAYEQYF TGTGCCAGCAGCTTACGGCCTGCCTACGAGCAGTACTTC
TRBJ2-7 - TRBV11-2 - 17 CASSLNLHSTLRFGQYF TGTGCCAGCAGCTTAAATCTCCACAGTACACTACGATTCGGGCAGTACTTC
TRBJ1-2 few TRBV5-6 TRBD1 15 CASSRDRDPYYGYTF TGTGCCAGCAGCCGGGACAGGGATCCTTACTATGGCTACACCTTC
TRBJ2-2 few TRBV4-3 TRBD1 15 CASSQGDRDTGELFF TGCGCCAGCAGCCAAGGAGACAGGGACACCGGGGAGCTGTTTTTT
TRBJ1-3 few TRBV6-1 - 16 CASSERGEISGNTIYF TGTGCCAGCAGTGAAAGGGGGGAGATTTCTGGAAACACCATATATTTT
TRBJ2-1 - TRBV7-9 - 15 CASSFASTVDNEQFF TGTGCCAGCAGCTTCGCATCGACGGTAGACAATGAGCAGTTCTTC
TRBJ2-5 - TRBV7-9 - 11 CASSLGQGWHF TGTGCCAGCAGCTTAGGCCAGGGTTGGCACTTC
TRBJ1-1 - TRBV11-2 TRBD1 15 CASSLGPGGGTEAFF TGTGCCAGCAGCTTAGGGCCAGGGGGTGGTACTGAAGCTTTCTTT
TRBJ2-3 - TRBV27 - 15 CASSLYQGGTDTQYF TGTGCCAGCAGTTTATATCAGGGTGGGACAGATACGCAGTATTTT
TRBJ2-7 - TRBV5-4 - 13 CASSQTGNYEQYF TGTGCCAGCAGTCAAACAGGGAACTACGAGCAGTACTTC
TRBJ1-1 - TRBV7-2 - 14 CASSLGWTNTEAFF TGTGCCAGCAGCTTAGGATGGACGAACACTGAAGCTTTCTTT
TRBJ2-7 - TRBV7-2 TRBD2 19 CASSLRTSGGVTLPYEQYF TGTGCCAGCAGCTTACGGACTAGCGGGGGGGTGACCCTCCCCTACGAGCAGTACTTC
TRBJ2-4 - TRBV4-1 TRBD2 19 CASSPPTSGGLLAKNIQYF TGCGCCAGCAGCCCGCCCACTAGCGGGGGGCTCCTAGCCAAAAACATTCAGTACTTC
TRBJ1-2 - TRBV7-9 - 14 CASSPPGSEEGYTF TGTGCCAGCAGCCCCCCGGGAAGTGAAGAAGGCTACACCTTC
TRBJ1-1 few TRBV7-6 - 14 CASSPPREGTEAFF TGTGCCAGCAGCCCCCCTCGTGAAGGCACTGAAGCTTTCTTT
TRBJ1-1 few TRBV5-1 - 13 CASCETGNTEAFF TGCGCCAGCTGCGAGACAGGGAACACTGAAGCTTTCTTT
TRBJ1-4 - TRBV12-5 - 17 CASGLTPRPATNEKLFF TGTGCTAGTGGTTTGACTCCCCGGCCCGCAACTAATGAAAAACTGTTTTTT
TRBJ1-2 - TRBV7-9 - 16 CASSLGAAGDAIGYTF TGTGCCAGCAGCTTAGGTGCGGCAGGGGATGCGATTGGCTACACCTTC
TRBJ1-5 - TRBV6-2/TRBV6-3 - 17 CASSSPLRDNSNQPQHF TGTGCCAGCAGTTCCCCTCTGAGGGACAATAGCAATCAGCCCCAGCATTTT
TRBJ2-3 many TRBV7-9 - 16 CASSLVREVRTDTQYF TGTGCCAGCAGCTTAGTGCGGGAAGTCCGCACAGATACGCAGTATTTT
TRBJ1-5 - TRBV12-3/TRBV12-4 - 16 CASKHLAEDRNQPQHF TGTGCCAGCAAACACCTCGCGGAGGACAGAAATCAGCCCCAGCATTTT